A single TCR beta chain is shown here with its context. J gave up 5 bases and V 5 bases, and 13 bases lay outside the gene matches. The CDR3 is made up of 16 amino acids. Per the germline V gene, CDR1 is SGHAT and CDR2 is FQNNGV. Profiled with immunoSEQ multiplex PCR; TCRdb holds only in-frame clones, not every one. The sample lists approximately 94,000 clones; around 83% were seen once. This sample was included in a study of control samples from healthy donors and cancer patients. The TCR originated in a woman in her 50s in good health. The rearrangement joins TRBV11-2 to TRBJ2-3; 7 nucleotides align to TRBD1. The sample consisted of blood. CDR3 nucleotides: TGTGCCAGCAGCCCACCCTCGACAGGGATTCAAGATACGCAGTATTTT. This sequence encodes CASSPPSTGIQDTQYF.